This T cell receptor (beta chain) was sequenced for a study of cytomegalovirus exposure and HLA in healthy donors. The germline V gene has CDR1 SGHVS and CDR2 FNYEAQ. Trimming shortened V by 5 bases and J by 2 bases, and 3 bases separated the two germline ends. The CDR3 has 11 residues. The study sampled nominally healthy donors, though unrecorded immune exposures were likely. The PCR had 60 Vbeta and 13 Jbeta primers. Using immunoSEQ multiplex PCR, the repertoire was profiled, and TCRdb retains in-frame clones only, with some absent. The sample shows roughly 200,000 clones, approximately 80% of them seen only once. Regarding the study as a whole: Certain indistinguishable V segments, among them TRBV6-2 and TRBV6-3, were excluded.

On this clone: Antigen: not known.

The sequencing input was PBMCs. The receptor's source is a boy between 2 and 10 years old in good health and CMV-seronegative. The V and J genes are TRBV7-6 and TRBJ2-5, with no clear D. CDR3 residues: CASSIQETQYF. CDR3 DNA: TGTGCCAGCAGCATACAAGAGACCCAGTACTTC.